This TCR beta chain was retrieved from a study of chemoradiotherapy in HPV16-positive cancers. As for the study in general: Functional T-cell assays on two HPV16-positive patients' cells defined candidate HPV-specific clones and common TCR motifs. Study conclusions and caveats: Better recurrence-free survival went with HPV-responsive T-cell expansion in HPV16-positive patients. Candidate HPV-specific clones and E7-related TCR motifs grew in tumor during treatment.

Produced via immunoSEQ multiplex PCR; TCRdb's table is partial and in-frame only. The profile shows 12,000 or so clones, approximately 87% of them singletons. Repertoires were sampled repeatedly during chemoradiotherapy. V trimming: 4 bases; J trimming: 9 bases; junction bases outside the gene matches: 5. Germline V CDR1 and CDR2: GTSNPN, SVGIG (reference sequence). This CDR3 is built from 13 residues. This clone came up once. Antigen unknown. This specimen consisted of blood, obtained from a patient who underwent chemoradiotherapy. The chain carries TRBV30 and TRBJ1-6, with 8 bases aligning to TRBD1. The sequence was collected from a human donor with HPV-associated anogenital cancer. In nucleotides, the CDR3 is TGTGCCTGGATCGGACAGGGTATTTCACCCCTCCACTTT. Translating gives CAWIGQGISPLHF.